This T cell receptor (beta chain) was sequenced for a study of molecular identifiers for immune sequencing clone quantification. Study as a whole: Replicate experiments divided RNA from around 20,000 or 100,000 naive CD8 cells into five parts and sequenced four. Study-wide results and caveats: Reports indicate spiked Jurkat TCR RNA from one cell could be found among roughly 980,000 naive cells. Whereas naive cells kept under 1% of molecules in clones above 20 RNA copies, such clones held over 97% in effectors.

A CD8+CD4-CCR7+CD45RA+ phenotype served as the sorting definition for naive CD8 T cells. TCRdb reprocessed the PCR reads with MiXCR, giving one entry per CDR3 protein. The sample holds fewer than 75,000 distinct CDR3 sequences, around a sixth seen once. The germline CDR1 and CDR2 sequences are SGDLS and YYNGEE. The CDR3 has 16 amino acids. Trimming left V 0 bases short and J 2 bases short, with 13 bases between. In this sample, this clonotype turned up many times. The antigen is not known. This chain joins TRBV9 and TRBJ2-3, with D tentatively TRBD1 or TRBD2 (5 bases each). The receptor's source is a human donor in good health. Some libraries in this study had Jurkat cell RNA spiked in. The sample comprised naive CD8+ T cells from blood, with Jurkat cell RNA spiked in. Sample subset: FACS-sorted CD8+CD4-CCR7+CD45RA+ naive T cells. The CDR3 here is CASSVAAGSITDTQYF. DNA of the CDR3: TGTGCCAGCAGCGTAGCTGCAGGGAGCATCACAGATACGCAGTATTTT. Supplemented by reference TRBV9 and TRBJ2-3, the full variable domain reads DSGVTQTPKHLITATGQRVTLRCSPRSGDLSVYWYQQSLDQGLQFLIQYYNGEERAKGNILERFSAQQFPDLHSELNLSSLELGDSALYFCASSVAAGSITDTQYFGPGTRLTVL.